Each of the 14 T cell receptor beta chains below was sequenced from the same sample in a study of T cell responses to AZD1222 COVID-19 vaccine. Only in-frame clones appear in the TCRdb table, and some are missing; sequencing was by immunoSEQ multiplex PCR. The data hold fewer than 200,000 clones, with around nine tenths observed a single time. Sequenced material: peripheral blood, taken 28 days after the second AZD1222 dose. Receptors originate from an adult who received the AZD1222 COVID-19 vaccine.

This clone has just one count. The chain carries TRBV11-1 and TRBJ2-7; 9 nucleotides line up with TRBD1. V shed 6 bases and J 7 bases; nucleotides not matched to a gene: 7. Germline V gene sequence: CDR1 SGHAT, CDR2 FQDESV (reference sequence). This CDR3 comprises 13 residues. For the CDR3, the DNA is TGTGCCAGCAGGAAACAGGGGGCGCGGGAGCAGTACTTC. Residues: CASRKQGAREQYF.

This CDR3 reads CASMTGTGNTIYF. The CDR3 DNA sequence: TGTGCCAGCATGACAGGGACCGGAAACACCATATATTTT. The rearrangement joins TRBV28 to TRBJ1-3; TRBD1 matches at 7 bases. J was trimmed by 4 bases and V by 7 bases; bases with no gene match: 4. Germline CDR1 is MDHEN and CDR2 is SYDVKM. CDR3 length: 13 amino acids.

V gene TRBV19 combines with J gene TRBJ1-5, with D tentatively TRBD1 (6 bases). The V gene's germline CDR1 is LNHDA and CDR2 SQIVND (reference sequence). The CDR3 covers 15 residues. V was shortened by 1 base and J by 2 bases, with 9 bases between the two germline ends. DNA of the CDR3: TGTGCCAGTAGTATAGGCAGGGGAGGCAATCAGCCCCAGCATTTT. Its protein product is CASSIGRGGNQPQHF.

CDR3 protein: CASSPREQGVNGYTF. Here the CDR3 DNA reads TGTGCCAGCTCACCGCGGGAACAGGGGGTCAATGGCTACACCTTC. This chain links TRBV18 with TRBJ1-2, with 8 bases identical to TRBD1. The CDR3 has 15 residues. Per germline, CDR1 KGHSH and CDR2 LQKENI. Trimming took 3 bases from V and 6 from J; bases not matched to a gene: 9.

V is TRBV9 and J is TRBJ2-6; 8 bases map to TRBD2. Germline V CDR1 and CDR2: SGDLS, YYNGEE. The CDR3 runs to 20 residues. Germline trimming cut 3 bases from V and 0 bases from J; bases unmatched to any gene: 14. CDR3 nucleotides: TGTGCCAGCAGCGCGGGAAGGGGGACTAGGGGAACCTCTGGGGCCAACGTCCTGACTTTC. Residues: CASSAGRGTRGTSGANVLTF.

The V gene is TRBV7-3, the J gene TRBJ1-2; weak D call: TRBD1 (6 bases). CDR3 length: 14 residues. Germline assignment: CDR1 SGHTA and CDR2 FQGTGA. V lost 5 bases and J 8 bases, leaving 18 bases between the germline ends. The CDR3 nucleotides read TGTGCCAGCAGCCCAGGGGTCTCGACCTCCGGCTACACCTTC. Amino acid sequence: CASSPGVSTSGYTF.

The chain joins TRBV19 to TRBJ1-3; 8 bases are shared with TRBD1. CDR1 is LNHDA, CDR2 SQIVND, per germline (reference sequence). This CDR3 contains 16 residues. With 4 bases clipped from V and 0 bases from J, the junction kept 5 bases outside the gene matches. The CDR3 sequence is CASSTGTGRSGNTIYF. For the CDR3, the DNA is TGTGCCAGTAGTACCGGGACAGGCCGCTCTGGAAACACCATATATTTT.

The chain links TRBV14 to TRBJ1-1; 10 bases are shared with TRBD1. This CDR3 is 15 amino acids long. Trimming removed 0 bases from V and 4 bases from J; junction bases left unmatched: 2. Germline V gives CDR1 SGHDN, CDR2 FVKESK. The CDR3 loop reads CASSQERTGGTEAFF. DNA for the CDR3: TGTGCCAGCAGCCAAGAACGGACAGGGGGCACTGAAGCTTTCTTT.

V and J are TRBV29-1 and TRBJ1-3, with D perhaps TRBD1 (6 bases). In germline, CDR1 is SQVTM, CDR2 ANQGSEA. Trimming shortened V by 5 bases and J by 3 bases, and 14 bases separated the two germline ends. This CDR3 region has 14 residues. This CDR3 reads CSVSSDSLGNTIYF. The DNA for the CDR3 is TGCAGCGTTTCCTCGGACAGCCTTGGAAACACCATATATTTT.

The rearrangement uses TRBV28 and TRBJ2-5, with TRBD2 identical over 9 bases. CDR1 is MDHEN and CDR2 is SYDVKM in the germline V gene. The CDR3 has 15 residues. The V and J ends lost 5 bases and 5 bases, in that order; junction bases with no gene match: 9. Here the CDR3 DNA reads TGTGCCAGCAGTCTAGCGGGGTGGGCTGGGGAGACCCAGTACTTC. Protein sequence: CASSLAGWAGETQYF.

This clone was recorded a few times. The rearrangement uses TRBV28 and TRBJ1-1, with unresolved D. CDR1 is MDHEN, CDR2 SYDVKM, per germline. The CDR3 contains 15 residues. Trimming took 1 base from V and 1 from J, leaving 10 bases between them. The CDR3 DNA follows: TGTGCCAGCAGTTTATCCCACGGCAAGAACACTGAAGCTTTCTTT. Its protein is CASSLSHGKNTEAFF.

The rearrangement links TRBV5-1 to TRBJ2-2; 10 positions match TRBD2. This CDR3 region has 17 residues. V lost 6 bases, J lost 1 base, and 9 bases stayed unmatched. Germline V CDR1 and CDR2: SGHRS, YFSETQ. The CDR3 DNA sequence: TGCGCCAGCACCCTGTCCTTAGCGGGGGGGAACACCGGGGAGCTGTTTTTT. Encoded protein: CASTLSLAGGNTGELFF.

This chain links TRBV4-3 with TRBJ2-1, with TRBD2 matching over 7 bases. This CDR3 is built from 15 residues. Unmatched junction bases numbered 2, after V lost 0 bases and J lost 3 bases. Germline lookup yields CDR1 LGHNA and CDR2 YSLEER. The CDR3 spells CASSQETGGYNEQFF. The CDR3 DNA follows: TGCGCCAGCAGCCAAGAGACGGGGGGCTACAATGAGCAGTTCTTC.

This chain's CDR3 is CASSFNREFNYGYTF. CDR3 DNA: TGTGCCAGCAGCTTTAACAGGGAGTTTAACTATGGCTACACCTTC. The chain employs TRBV7-9 and TRBJ1-2; possibly TRBD1 for D (6 bases). The V end lost 3 bases, the J end lost 1 base, and 12 bases lay between the germline ends. This CDR3 is 15 amino acids long. Germline loops: CDR1 SEHNR, CDR2 FQNEAQ (reference sequence).